This TCR beta chain was profiled in a study of T-cell memory formation after mild COVID-19. The CDR3 spans 12 residues. V lost 1 base, J lost 7 bases, and 4 bases lay in between. The V gene's germline CDR1 is SGHAT and CDR2 FQNNGV. In its sample, this clonotype was seen a few times. TCRdb reprocessed the 5' RACE reads with MiXCR, giving one entry per CDR3 protein. The data show under 400,000 distinct CDR3 sequences, around 27% seen once. This chain joins TRBV11-2 and TRBJ2-2; no firm D call. This TCR was sampled from an adult woman who had mild COVID-19 (a few samples of this study predate the infection). Cell type and time point are not known. The source material was PBMCs or a T cell subset sorted from them (not recorded which). The CDR3 loop reads CASSLAFGELFF. CDR3 coding DNA: TGTGCCAGCAGCTTAGCCTTCGGGGAGCTGTTTTTT.